The rows below give T cell receptor beta chains drawn from one sample of a study of identical twins. Via MiXCR, TCRdb re-called the 5' RACE reads, giving one row per CDR3 protein. The repertoire holds some 500,000 distinct CDR3 sequences, with around 15% as singletons. This sample was also put to use in a study of yellow fever vaccine responses in identical twins.

Sequences were obtained from CD4+ T cells sorted from blood. The receptors here all came from a young woman in good health. CDR3s include the opening cysteine and the closing phenylalanine or tryptophan. The order of the fields is V gene, CDR3 length, J gene, D gene, clone size, CDR3 protein, CDR3 DNA. A D gene is named only where the DNA matches it firmly. The size of a clone is reported for some rows only, either as once, few or many, or as a class for expanded clones.

V gene: TRBV12-3/TRBV12-4; CDR3 length: 12; J gene: TRBJ2-3; D gene: TRBD1; clone size: few; CDR3 protein: CASSMTGTGAYF; CDR3 DNA: TGTGCCAGCAGTATGACCGGGACAGGGGCCTATTTT
V gene: TRBV24-1; CDR3 length: 16; J gene: TRBJ2-7; D gene: TRBD2; clone size: .; CDR3 protein: CATSDPSGGATYEQYF; CDR3 DNA: TGTGCCACCAGTGATCCTAGCGGGGGTGCGACCTACGAGCAGTACTTC
V gene: TRBV6-1; CDR3 length: 16; J gene: TRBJ2-2; D gene: TRBD2; clone size: few; CDR3 protein: CASTSRTSGGTGELFF; CDR3 DNA: TGTGCCAGCACCTCCCGGACTAGCGGGGGGACCGGGGAGCTGTTTTTT
V gene: TRBV9; CDR3 length: 16; J gene: TRBJ2-7; D gene: .; clone size: few; CDR3 protein: CASSVGHRAASYEQYF; CDR3 DNA: TGTGCCAGCAGCGTAGGGCACAGGGCGGCCTCCTACGAGCAGTACTTC
V gene: TRBV6-5; CDR3 length: 14; J gene: TRBJ2-7; D gene: TRBD2; clone size: many; CDR3 protein: CASSSTSAYYEQYF; CDR3 DNA: TGTGCCAGCAGTTCGACTAGCGCCTACTACGAGCAGTACTTC
V gene: TRBV14; CDR3 length: 18; J gene: TRBJ2-3; D gene: .; clone size: .; CDR3 protein: CSSSHLPAGWERPDTQYF; CDR3 DNA: TGTTCCAGCAGCCATCTTCCCGCGGGGTGGGAGCGCCCAGATACGCAGTATTTT
V gene: TRBV7-2; CDR3 length: 16; J gene: TRBJ1-4; D gene: .; clone size: few; CDR3 protein: CASSLGFGVGIEKLFF; CDR3 DNA: TGTGCCAGCAGCTTGGGTTTTGGGGTAGGGATTGAAAAACTGTTTTTT
V gene: TRBV7-8; CDR3 length: 15; J gene: TRBJ2-1; D gene: TRBD2; clone size: few; CDR3 protein: CASRPTGTRYNEQFF; CDR3 DNA: TGTGCCAGCAGACCCACCGGGACTAGATACAATGAGCAGTTCTTC
V gene: TRBV4-2; CDR3 length: 15; J gene: TRBJ2-3; D gene: .; clone size: many; CDR3 protein: CASSQDAKGGDTQYF; CDR3 DNA: TGTGCCAGCAGCCAAGATGCTAAAGGAGGAGATACGCAGTATTTT
V gene: TRBV7-6; CDR3 length: 17; J gene: TRBJ2-4; D gene: TRBD1; clone size: .; CDR3 protein: CASSWATGGKAKNIQYF; CDR3 DNA: TGTGCCAGCAGCTGGGCTACAGGGGGCAAGGCCAAAAACATTCAGTACTTC
V gene: TRBV20-1; CDR3 length: 15; J gene: TRBJ2-6; D gene: .; clone size: .; CDR3 protein: CSASRHFSGANVLTF; CDR3 DNA: TGCAGTGCTAGCAGACATTTCTCTGGGGCCAACGTCCTGACTTTC
V gene: TRBV20-1; CDR3 length: 13; J gene: TRBJ2-7; D gene: .; clone size: many; CDR3 protein: CSAPGISSYEQYF; CDR3 DNA: TGCAGTGCACCAGGGATTAGCTCCTACGAGCAGTACTTC
V gene: TRBV5-6; CDR3 length: 15; J gene: TRBJ2-7; D gene: TRBD1; clone size: .; CDR3 protein: CASSPGTGAGREQYF; CDR3 DNA: TGTGCCAGCAGCCCGGGGACAGGGGCGGGCCGCGAGCAGTACTTC
V gene: TRBV7-6; CDR3 length: 15; J gene: TRBJ2-7; D gene: TRBD1; clone size: few; CDR3 protein: CASSPLSGQIYEQYF; CDR3 DNA: TGTGCCAGCAGCCCTCTCTCGGGACAGATCTACGAGCAGTACTTC
V gene: TRBV7-2; CDR3 length: 15; J gene: TRBJ2-7; D gene: .; clone size: .; CDR3 protein: CASSLAVSASYEQYF; CDR3 DNA: TGTGCCAGCAGCTTAGCGGTTAGCGCATCCTACGAGCAGTACTTC
V gene: TRBV4-2; CDR3 length: 16; J gene: TRBJ2-3; D gene: TRBD2; clone size: .; CDR3 protein: CASSQERGRATDTQYF; CDR3 DNA: TGTGCCAGCAGCCAAGAACGCGGGAGGGCAACAGATACGCAGTATTTT
V gene: TRBV7-2; CDR3 length: 14; J gene: TRBJ1-1; D gene: .; clone size: few; CDR3 protein: CASSPPLWGTEAFF; CDR3 DNA: TGTGCCAGCAGCCCCCCGCTCTGGGGCACTGAAGCTTTCTTT
V gene: TRBV12-3/TRBV12-4; CDR3 length: 16; J gene: TRBJ1-3; D gene: .; clone size: few; CDR3 protein: CASSYWGASSGNTIYF; CDR3 DNA: TGTGCCAGCAGTTATTGGGGGGCGTCCTCTGGAAACACCATATATTTT
V gene: TRBV20-1; CDR3 length: 13; J gene: TRBJ2-1; D gene: .; clone size: few; CDR3 protein: CSARGGVYNEQFF; CDR3 DNA: TGCAGTGCTAGGGGGGGCGTTTACAATGAGCAGTTCTTC
V gene: TRBV20-1; CDR3 length: 12; J gene: TRBJ2-7; D gene: .; clone size: .; CDR3 protein: CSSPRLITEQYF; CDR3 DNA: TGCAGTAGTCCCCGACTCATCACCGAGCAGTACTTC
V gene: TRBV11-2; CDR3 length: 23; J gene: TRBJ2-3; D gene: TRBD2; clone size: .; CDR3 protein: CASSLDRRGHLAGGPPSTDTQYF; CDR3 DNA: TGTGCCAGCAGCTTAGATCGTCGGGGGCACCTAGCGGGGGGCCCACCTAGCACAGATACGCAGTATTTT
V gene: TRBV19; CDR3 length: 13; J gene: TRBJ2-3; D gene: TRBD1; clone size: few; CDR3 protein: CASRKTGTDTQYF; CDR3 DNA: TGTGCCAGTAGGAAGACAGGGACAGATACGCAGTATTTT
V gene: TRBV3-1; CDR3 length: 13; J gene: TRBJ2-5; D gene: .; clone size: .; CDR3 protein: CASSLEVKETQYF; CDR3 DNA: TGTGCCAGCAGCCTCGAAGTTAAAGAGACCCAGTACTTC
V gene: TRBV24-1; CDR3 length: 13; J gene: TRBJ1-1; D gene: TRBD1; clone size: .; CDR3 protein: CATRRTGNTEAFF; CDR3 DNA: TGTGCCACCAGGCGGACAGGGAACACTGAAGCTTTCTTT
V gene: TRBV7-2; CDR3 length: 15; J gene: TRBJ2-3; D gene: .; clone size: few; CDR3 protein: CASSSMTRSTDTQYF; CDR3 DNA: TGTGCCAGCAGCTCGATGACAAGAAGCACAGATACGCAGTATTTT
V gene: TRBV5-5; CDR3 length: 13; J gene: TRBJ2-5; D gene: .; clone size: many; CDR3 protein: CASSLWGGETQYF; CDR3 DNA: TGTGCCAGCAGCTTATGGGGCGGGGAGACCCAGTACTTC
V gene: TRBV12-3/TRBV12-4; CDR3 length: 16; J gene: TRBJ2-3; D gene: TRBD2; clone size: .; CDR3 protein: CASSRRTSGAGDTQYF; CDR3 DNA: TGTGCCAGCAGCCGCAGGACTAGCGGGGCGGGAGATACGCAGTATTTT
V gene: TRBV5-6; CDR3 length: 16; J gene: TRBJ2-1; D gene: TRBD2; clone size: few; CDR3 protein: CASSVSGGATYNEQFF; CDR3 DNA: TGTGCCAGCAGCGTAAGCGGGGGGGCCACCTACAATGAGCAGTTCTTC
V gene: TRBV14; CDR3 length: 17; J gene: TRBJ2-1; D gene: TRBD2; clone size: few; CDR3 protein: CASSQVTASGSSNEQFF; CDR3 DNA: TGTGCCAGCAGCCAAGTGACGGCTAGCGGGAGTAGTAATGAGCAGTTCTTC
V gene: TRBV15; CDR3 length: 14; J gene: TRBJ2-5; D gene: .; clone size: .; CDR3 protein: CATSRDIYKETQYF; CDR3 DNA: TGTGCCACCAGCAGAGACATTTACAAAGAGACCCAGTACTTC
V gene: TRBV6-1; CDR3 length: 17; J gene: TRBJ2-2; D gene: TRBD2; clone size: few; CDR3 protein: CASNIGRTSGDAGELFF; CDR3 DNA: TGTGCCAGCAATATAGGCCGGACTAGCGGGGACGCCGGGGAGCTGTTTTTT